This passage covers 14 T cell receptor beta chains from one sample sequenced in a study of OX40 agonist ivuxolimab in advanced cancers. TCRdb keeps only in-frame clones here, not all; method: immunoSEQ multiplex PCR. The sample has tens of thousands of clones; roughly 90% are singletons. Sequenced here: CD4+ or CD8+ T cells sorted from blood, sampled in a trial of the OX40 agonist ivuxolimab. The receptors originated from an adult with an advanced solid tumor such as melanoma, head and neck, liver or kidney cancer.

CDR3 sequence (DNA): TGCGCCAGCAGCTTGGTTGGCGGAAAGTCCTACGAGCAGTACTTC. This encodes CASSLVGGKSYEQYF. The chain recombines TRBV5-1 with TRBJ2-7; D gene ambiguous. CDR3 size: 15 residues. Trimming took 0 bases from V and 1 from J, leaving 11 bases between them. In germline, CDR1 is SGHRS, CDR2 YFSETQ.

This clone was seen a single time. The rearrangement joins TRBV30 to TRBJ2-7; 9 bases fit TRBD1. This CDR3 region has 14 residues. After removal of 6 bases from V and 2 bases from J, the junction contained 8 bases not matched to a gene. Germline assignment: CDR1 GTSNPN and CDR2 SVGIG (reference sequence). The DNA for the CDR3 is TGTGCCTGTGCAACGGGACAGGGAACCTACGAGCAGTACTTC. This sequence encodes CACATGQGTYEQYF.

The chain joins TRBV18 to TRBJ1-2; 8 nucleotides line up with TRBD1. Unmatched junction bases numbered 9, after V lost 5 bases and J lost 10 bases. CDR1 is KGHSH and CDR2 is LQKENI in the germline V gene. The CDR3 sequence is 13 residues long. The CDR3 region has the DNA TGTGCCAGCTCAGCGACAGGGGACATTGACTACACCTTC. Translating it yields CASSATGDIDYTF.

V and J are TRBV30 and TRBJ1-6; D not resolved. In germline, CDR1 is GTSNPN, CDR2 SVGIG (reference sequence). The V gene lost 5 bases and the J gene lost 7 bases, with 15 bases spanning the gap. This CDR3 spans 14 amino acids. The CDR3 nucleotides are TGTGCCTGGGGATTGCCGGTGTGGAATTCACCCCTCCACTTT. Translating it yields CAWGLPVWNSPLHF.

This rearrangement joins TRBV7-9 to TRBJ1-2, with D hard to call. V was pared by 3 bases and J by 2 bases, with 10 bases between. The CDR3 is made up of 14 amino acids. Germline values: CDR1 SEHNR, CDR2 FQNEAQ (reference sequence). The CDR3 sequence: CASSLEGGNYGYTF. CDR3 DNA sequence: TGTGCCAGCAGCTTGGAAGGAGGGAACTATGGCTACACCTTC.

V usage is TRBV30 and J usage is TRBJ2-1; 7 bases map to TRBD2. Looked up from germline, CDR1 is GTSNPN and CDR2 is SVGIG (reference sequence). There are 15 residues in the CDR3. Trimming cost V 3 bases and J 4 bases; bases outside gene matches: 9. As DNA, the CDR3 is TGTGCCTGGAGCTCGTTTGGCGGGAGATACAATGAGCAGTTCTTC. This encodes CAWSSFGGRYNEQFF.

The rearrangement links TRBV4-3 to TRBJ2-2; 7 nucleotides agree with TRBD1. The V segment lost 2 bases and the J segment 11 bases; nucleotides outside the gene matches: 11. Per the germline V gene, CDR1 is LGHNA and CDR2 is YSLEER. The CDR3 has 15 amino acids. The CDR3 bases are TGCGCCAGCAGCCAACCCTTCGCCGACAGGGAAGAGCTGTTTTTT. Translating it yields CASSQPFADREELFF.

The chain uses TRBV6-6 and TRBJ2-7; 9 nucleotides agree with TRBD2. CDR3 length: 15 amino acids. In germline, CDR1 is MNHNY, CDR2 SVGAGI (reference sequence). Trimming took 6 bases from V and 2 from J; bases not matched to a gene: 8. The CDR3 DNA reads TGTGCCAGCAGCGTTAGCGGGAGTTTAACCTACGAGCAGTACTTC. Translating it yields CASSVSGSLTYEQYF.

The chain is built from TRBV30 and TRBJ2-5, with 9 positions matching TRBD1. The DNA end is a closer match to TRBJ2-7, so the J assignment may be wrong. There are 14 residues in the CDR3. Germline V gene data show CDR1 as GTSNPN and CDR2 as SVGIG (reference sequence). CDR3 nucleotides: TGTGCCTGGATCGGACAGGGGAGCTCCTACGAGCAGTACTTC. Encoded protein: CAWIGQGSSYEQYF.

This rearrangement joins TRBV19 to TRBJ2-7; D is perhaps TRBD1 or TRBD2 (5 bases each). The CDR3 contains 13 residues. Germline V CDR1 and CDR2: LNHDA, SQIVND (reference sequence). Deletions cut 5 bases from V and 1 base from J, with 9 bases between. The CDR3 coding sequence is TGTGCCAGTAGTCGGGACGGTTCCTACGAGCAGTACTTC. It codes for CASSRDGSYEQYF.

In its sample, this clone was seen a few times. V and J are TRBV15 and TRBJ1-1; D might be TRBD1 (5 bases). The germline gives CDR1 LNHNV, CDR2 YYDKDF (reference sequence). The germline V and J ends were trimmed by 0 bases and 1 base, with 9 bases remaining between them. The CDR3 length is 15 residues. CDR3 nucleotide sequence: TGTGCCACCAGCAGAGATAGGGGTGAGAACACTGAAGCTTTCTTT. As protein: CATSRDRGENTEAFF.

CDR3 region: CASSALRGVAGGSGEQFF. CDR3 in DNA: TGTGCCAGCAGTGCTTTACGAGGAGTAGCGGGAGGATCGGGCGAGCAGTTCTTC. This chain connects TRBV6-1 to TRBJ2-1; 10 positions match TRBD2. The germline gives CDR1 MNHNS, CDR2 SASEGT. This CDR3 has 18 residues. J gave up 10 bases and V 4 bases, and 19 bases lay outside the gene matches.

The CDR3 region is CASSLDYEQYF. The CDR3 DNA is TGTGCCAGCAGCTTAGACTACGAGCAGTACTTC. V is TRBV11-3 and J is TRBJ2-7, with D uncertain. V was shortened by 0 bases and J by 3 bases, with 0 bases between the two germline ends. The CDR3 totals 11 residues. Germline CDR1 and CDR2: SGHNT and YENEEA. Variable domain in full (rest from reference TRBV11-3 and TRBJ2-7): EAGVVQSPRYKIIEKKQPVAFWCNPISGHNTLYWYLQNLGQGPELLIRYENEEAVDDSQLPKDRFSAERLKGVDSTLKIQPAELGDSAVYLCASSLDYEQYFGPGTRLTVT.

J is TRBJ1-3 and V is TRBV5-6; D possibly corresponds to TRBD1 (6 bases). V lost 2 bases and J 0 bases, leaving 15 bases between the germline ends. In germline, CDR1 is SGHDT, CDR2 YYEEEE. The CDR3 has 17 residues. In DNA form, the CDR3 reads TGTGCCAGCAGCTTCATGGGGGGCCTCCCCTCTGGAAACACCATATATTTT. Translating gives CASSFMGGLPSGNTIYF.